Listed here are 28 T cell receptor beta chains from one sample, sequenced in a study of OX40 agonist ivuxolimab in advanced cancers. The repertoire was sequenced with immunoSEQ multiplex PCR; TCRdb's copy has only in-frame clones and lacks some. The top ten hold about 0.63% of the sample, which has tens of thousands of clones, roughly 89% seen once. Sequencing used CD4+ or CD8+ T cells sorted from blood, obtained in a trial of the OX40 agonist ivuxolimab. The receptors originated from an adult with an advanced solid tumor such as melanoma, head and neck, liver or kidney cancer.

The J gene is TRBJ2-3, the V gene TRBV11-3; 7 nucleotides line up with TRBD2. The CDR3 length is 15 residues. The V and J ends lost 5 bases and 0 bases, in that order; junction bases with no gene match: 5. Per germline, CDR1 SGHNT and CDR2 YENEEA. CDR3: CASSKRGTSTDTQYF. Here the CDR3 DNA reads TGTGCCAGCAGCAAGCGGGGTACTAGCACAGATACGCAGTATTTT.

The V and J genes are TRBV18 and TRBJ1-4; TRBD1 matches 8 bases. Unmatched junction bases numbered 11, after V lost 4 bases and J lost 7 bases. Germline lookup yields CDR1 KGHSH and CDR2 LQKENI. The CDR3 has 16 amino acids. The CDR3 sequence is CASSQRTGSLSEKLFF. CDR3 DNA sequence: TGTGCCAGCTCACAGCGGACAGGGTCCCTGTCTGAAAAACTGTTTTTT.

The chain joins TRBV5-1 to TRBJ1-3, with 7 bases aligning to TRBD1. J gave up 6 bases and V 4 bases, and 7 bases lay outside the gene matches. Germline lookup yields CDR1 SGHRS and CDR2 YFSETQ. The CDR3 spans 14 residues. The DNA of the CDR3 is TGCGCCAGCAGCATGGGACAGCCCGCAAACACCATATATTTT. Translating it yields CASSMGQPANTIYF. Based on the CDR3 plus reference TRBV5-1 and TRBJ1-3, the full variable domain is KAGVTQTPRYLIKTRGQQVTLSCSPISGHRSVSWYQQTPGQGLQFLFEYFSETQRNKGNFPGRFSGRQFSNSRSEMNVSTLELGDSALYLCASSMGQPANTIYFGEGSWLTVV.

This clone was seen once. This chain joins TRBV30 and TRBJ1-3; no clear D gene. CDR1 is GTSNPN and CDR2 is SVGIG in the germline V gene (reference sequence). The CDR3 totals 11 residues. With 8 bases removed from V and 5 bases from J, the gap between germline ends came to 10 bases. The CDR3 DNA follows: TGTGCCGAGGGATACCGAAACACCATATATTTT. Protein: CAEGYRNTIYF.

Worth noting for this clone: Distinct nucleotide sequences in the sample also encode this CDR3. The chain joins TRBV7-3 to TRBJ2-3, with 7 positions matching TRBD1. J gave up 0 bases and V 5 bases, and 2 bases lay outside the gene matches. The V gene's germline CDR1 is SGHTA and CDR2 FQGTGA. The CDR3 contains 14 residues. CDR3 sequence (DNA): TGTGCCAGCAGCCGGGACAGAAGCACAGATACGCAGTATTTT. It yields the protein CASSRDRSTDTQYF.

The rearrangement joins TRBV5-1 to TRBJ1-3, with no clear D. Germline V gives CDR1 SGHRS, CDR2 YFSETQ. V was trimmed by 0 bases and J by 4 bases, leaving 14 bases between them. The CDR3 totals 16 residues. In DNA form, the CDR3 reads TGCGCCAGCAGCTTGGGGCAGGAGGGTTCCGGAAACACCATATATTTT. Translation gives CASSLGQEGSGNTIYF.

Only one count was recorded for this clone. The chain employs TRBV30 and TRBJ2-3; D ambiguous. In germline, CDR1 is GTSNPN, CDR2 SVGIG (reference sequence). Trimming took 7 bases from V and 4 from J, leaving 15 bases between them. The CDR3 has 13 amino acids. DNA of the CDR3: TGTGCCTCTACCCCGCCGGTCGCAGATACGCAGTATTTT. It translates to CASTPPVADTQYF.

In this sample, this clone turned up once. The J gene is TRBJ2-7, the V gene TRBV11-3, with TRBD1 identical over 8 bases. There are 16 residues in the CDR3. The germline gives CDR1 SGHNT, CDR2 YENEEA. V shed 0 bases and J 2 bases; nucleotides not matched to a gene: 6. The CDR3 nucleotides read TGTGCCAGCAGCTTAGATCTCGGGACAGGAACCTACGAGCAGTACTTC. This sequence encodes CASSLDLGTGTYEQYF.

This clone was counted a few times. J is TRBJ2-2 and V is TRBV7-3; D possibly corresponds to TRBD1 (6 bases). From germline, CDR1 is SGHTA and CDR2 FQGTGA. CDR3 size: 14 residues. Trimming stripped 2 bases from V and 6 bases from J, with 10 bases between. In DNA, the CDR3 is TGTGCCAGCAGCTTAGACAGGAGCGCCGGGGAGCTGTTTTTT. Protein sequence: CASSLDRSAGELFF. Drawing the rest from reference TRBV7-3 and TRBJ2-2, the complete variable domain is GAGVSQTPSNKVTEKGKYVELRCDPISGHTALYWYRQSLGQGPEFLIYFQGTGAADDSGLPNDRFFAVRPEGSVSTLKIQRTERGDSAVYLCASSLDRSAGELFFGEGSRLTVL.

V usage is TRBV9 and J usage is TRBJ2-1; D gene unclear. This CDR3 contains 13 residues. The germline V gene has CDR1 SGDLS and CDR2 YYNGEE. Trimming cost V 3 bases and J 8 bases, with 12 bases left between them. CDR3 in amino acids: CASSGLVEHEQFF. The CDR3 DNA follows: TGTGCCAGCAGCGGGCTAGTAGAACATGAGCAGTTCTTC. The complete variable domain, with remaining parts taken from reference TRBV9 and TRBJ2-1, reads DSGVTQTPKHLITATGQRVTLRCSPRSGDLSVYWYQQSLDQGLQFLIQYYNGEERAKGNILERFSAQQFPDLHSELNLSSLELGDSALYFCASSGLVEHEQFFGPGTRLTVL.

The CDR3 nucleotides are TGTGCCAGTAGACCGGGGGGTAGCTCCTACGAGCAGTACTTC. Translated: CASRPGGSSYEQYF. The rearrangement joins TRBV19 to TRBJ2-7, with 7 bases matching TRBD2. The CDR3 totals 14 residues. Looked up from germline, CDR1 is LNHDA and CDR2 is SQIVND (reference sequence). Trimming removed 6 bases from V and 0 bases from J; junction bases left unmatched: 5.

The rearrangement links TRBV27 to TRBJ1-3; D remains unclear. Germline V gene sequence: CDR1 MNHEY, CDR2 SMNVEV (reference sequence). V dropped 5 bases and J dropped 4 bases, with 18 bases sitting between them. The CDR3 runs 16 residues. In nucleotides, the CDR3 is TGTGCCAGCAGTCCCGCCGGTCGCGTCGACGGAAACACCATATATTTT. Translation: CASSPAGRVDGNTIYF.

This chain uses TRBV18 with TRBJ2-7, with 9 bases aligning to TRBD2. The length of the CDR3 is 16 residues. Trimming at V came to 0 bases and at J to 0 bases, leaving 3 bases not matched to a gene. Per the germline V gene, CDR1 is KGHSH and CDR2 is LQKENI. The DNA of the CDR3 is TGTGCCAGCTCACCACCGGCTAGCGGGATCTCCTACGAGCAGTACTTC. It codes for CASSPPASGISYEQYF.

This clone was counted only a few times. V and J are TRBV7-3 and TRBJ1-2; D is possibly TRBD1 (5 bases). CDR1 and CDR2 (germline): SGHTA, FQGTGA. The CDR3 loop spans 13 amino acids. V was shortened by 6 bases and J by 6 bases, with 14 bases between the two germline ends. This chain's CDR3 is CASSRRAGDGYTF. CDR3 in DNA: TGTGCCAGCAGTCGCAGGGCGGGAGATGGCTACACCTTC. Looking up the rest from reference TRBV7-3 and TRBJ1-2 gives the full variable domain: GAGVSQTPSNKVTEKGKYVELRCDPISGHTALYWYRQSLGQGPEFLIYFQGTGAADDSGLPNDRFFAVRPEGSVSTLKIQRTERGDSAVYLCASSRRAGDGYTFGSGTRLTVV.

The count of this clone is one. V gene TRBV2 combines with J gene TRBJ1-1; perhaps TRBD1 as D (5 bases). Between the trimmed V and J ends, which lost 6 bases and 1 base, there was a span of 12 bases. Germline lookup yields CDR1 SNHLY and CDR2 FYNNEI. The CDR3 spans 14 residues. The CDR3 loop reads CASRGVSENTEAFF. In DNA form, the CDR3 reads TGTGCCAGCAGGGGGGTCTCGGAGAACACTGAAGCTTTCTTT.

The chain links TRBV5-6 to TRBJ1-5; the match to TRBD1 covers 7 bases. CDR1 is SGHDT and CDR2 is YYEEEE in the germline V gene. The CDR3 extends over 15 amino acids. V was clipped by 3 bases and J by 0 bases; unmatched bases: 3. Written as DNA, the CDR3 is TGTGCCAGCAGCTCGGGGACAGATAGCAATCAGCCCCAGCATTTT. This codes for CASSSGTDSNQPQHF.

V is TRBV5-1 and J is TRBJ2-3; possible D gene TRBD1, 5 bases. Germline V gene sequence: CDR1 SGHRS, CDR2 YFSETQ. The CDR3 sequence is 14 residues long. The ends were cut back, 3 bases at V and 5 bases at J, with 13 bases in the middle. The CDR3 DNA follows: TGCGCCAGCAGCTGGCAGGGAAGGGGAGATACGCAGTATTTT. It encodes CASSWQGRGDTQYF.

V gene TRBV18 combines with J gene TRBJ1-1; 10 nucleotides match TRBD1. Germline V gene sequence: CDR1 KGHSH, CDR2 LQKENI. V lost 2 bases to trimming and J lost 2 bases; unmatched junction nucleotides: 14. The CDR3 contains 19 residues. The DNA of the CDR3 is TGTGCCAGCTCACCATACCGACAGGGGGCCCCCAGACAAAACACTGAAGCTTTCTTT. Amino acids: CASSPYRQGAPRQNTEAFF.

The genes are TRBV19 and TRBJ1-5, with 7 bases aligning to TRBD1. Germline trimming cut 1 base from V and 4 bases from J; bases unmatched to any gene: 7. CDR3 size: 16 residues. Looked up from germline, CDR1 is LNHDA and CDR2 is SQIVND (reference sequence). As DNA, the CDR3 is TGTGCCAGTAGTATAGGTCCGGCAGGGGGAAATCAGCCCCAGCATTTT. Translated: CASSIGPAGGNQPQHF.

This clone was found a few times. The J gene is TRBJ2-1, the V gene TRBV5-1, with 9 bases identical to TRBD1. Per germline, CDR1 SGHRS and CDR2 YFSETQ. The CDR3 contains 14 residues. With V trimmed by 4 bases and J by 4 bases, 3 bases remained unmatched. CDR3 residues: CASSPGTGYNEQFF. The CDR3 DNA reads as TGCGCCAGCAGCCCAGGGACAGGGTACAATGAGCAGTTCTTC.

V gene TRBV10-3 combines with J gene TRBJ2-3; either TRBD1 or TRBD2 may fit D (5 bases each). CDR3 length: 17 residues. Trimming removed 4 bases at V and 1 base at J, with 18 bases between. Germline V gives CDR1 ENHRY, CDR2 SYGVKD. This CDR3 is CAISGYRQRGGTDTQYF. CDR3 DNA sequence: TGTGCCATCAGTGGGTATCGACAGAGGGGTGGCACAGATACGCAGTATTTT.

This chain links TRBV5-1 with TRBJ1-1, with D possibly matching TRBD1 (5 bases). Germline CDR1 is SGHRS and CDR2 is YFSETQ. CDR3 length: 16 amino acids. Deletions cut 0 bases from V and 1 base from J, with 13 bases between. CDR3 in amino acids: CASSLGALQGNTEAFF. The CDR3, as DNA: TGCGCCAGCAGCTTGGGGGCCCTCCAGGGGAACACTGAAGCTTTCTTT.

The gene calls are TRBV7-9 and TRBJ1-1; 9 bases are shared with TRBD1. The CDR3 loop spans 14 amino acids. The V and J ends lost 5 bases and 11 bases, in that order; junction bases with no gene match: 12. CDR1 is SEHNR and CDR2 is FQNEAQ in the germline V gene (reference sequence). The CDR3 is CASSNTNRGQGAFF. The CDR3 region has the DNA TGTGCCAGCAGCAATACAAACAGGGGGCAGGGCGCTTTCTTT.

The chain links TRBV21-1 to TRBJ1-5. TRBV21-1 is termed a pseudogene. This CDR3 region has 23 residues. Here the CDR3 reads CASSKALLRGARSVIGSNQPQHF. As DNA, the CDR3 is TGTGCCAGCAGCAAAGCGCTTTTGAGGGGCGCAAGAAGTGTTATTGGTAGCAATCAGCCCCAGCATTTT.

The chain recombines TRBV6-1 with TRBJ2-2; 8 nucleotides line up with TRBD1. V was clipped by 2 bases and J by 0 bases; unmatched bases: 2. Germline V gene lookup returns CDR1 MNHNS and CDR2 SASEGT. There are 16 residues in the CDR3. DNA of the CDR3: TGTGCCAGCAGTGAACGGACAGGGCCGAACACCGGGGAGCTGTTTTTT. This encodes CASSERTGPNTGELFF.

This chain links TRBV5-1 with TRBJ2-1; 7 nucleotides align to TRBD2. Germline V gene data show CDR1 as SGHRS and CDR2 as YFSETQ. There are 17 residues in the CDR3. The V and J ends lost 3 bases and 0 bases, in that order; junction bases with no gene match: 9. The DNA of the CDR3 is TGCGCCAGCAGCTGGGGACTAACTACACTCTCCTACAATGAGCAGTTCTTC. It specifies CASSWGLTTLSYNEQFF.

V is TRBV7-8 and J is TRBJ2-1; 9 bases are shared with TRBD2. Trimming at V came to 5 bases and at J to 4 bases, leaving 12 bases not matched to a gene. CDR1 is SGHVS, CDR2 FQNEAQ, per germline. The CDR3 consists of 17 residues. Here the CDR3 DNA reads TGTGCCAGCAGCGGACAGTGGGATCTAGCGGGATACAATGAGCAGTTCTTC. Translating gives CASSGQWDLAGYNEQFF.

The gene calls are TRBV15 and TRBJ2-1; a possible D gene is TRBD1 (6 bases). V lost 0 bases and J 8 bases, leaving 11 bases between the germline ends. CDR3 length: 14 amino acids. The germline CDR1 and CDR2 sequences are LNHNV and YYDKDF (reference sequence). This chain's CDR3 is CATSRERGSHEQFF. DNA for the CDR3: TGTGCCACCAGCAGAGAGAGGGGGAGCCATGAGCAGTTCTTC.